A selection of T cell receptor beta chains follows, all from one sample in a study of PD-1 blockade in classical Hodgkin lymphoma. Repertoires were generated with immunoSEQ multiplex PCR, while TCRdb's copy carries only in-frame clones and drops some. The profile shows over 85,000 clones, roughly 81% of them singletons. Source: peripheral blood mononuclear cells (PBMCs), taken before the second cycle of nivolumab. The receptors stem from a human donor with classical Hodgkin lymphoma. CDR3s include the opening cysteine and the closing phenylalanine or tryptophan. D genes are given only for firm matches. Size is omitted from some rows. Given values are once, few, many or a class for expanded clones.

d_call	j_call	v_call	clone_size	cdr3_nt	cdr3_aa
-	TRBJ1-2	TRBV19	-	TGTGCCAGTAGTAGCCCCGGGAGGGTGGACTATGGCTACACCTTC	CASSSPGRVDYGYTF
-	TRBJ2-7	TRBV6-4	-	TGTGCCGTCCCACCCTTCAGGCCATCCAACTACGAGCAGTACTTC	CAVPPFRPSNYEQYF
-	TRBJ2-5	TRBV2	-	TGTGCCAGCAGTGAAAGGGCGGGAACGGAGACCCAGTACTTC	CASSERAGTETQYF
-	TRBJ2-2	TRBV5-1	few	TGCGCCAGCAGCTTGGCAGCTGGTGGCGGGGAGCTGTTTTTT	CASSLAAGGGELFF
-	TRBJ1-5	TRBV10-2	-	TGCGCCAGCAGTGCGTGGGATCAGCCCCAGCATTTT	CASSAWDQPQHF
-	TRBJ2-3	TRBV9	-	TGTGCCAGCAGCGTCAGGGATTATCGCACAGATACGCAGTATTTT	CASSVRDYRTDTQYF
-	TRBJ2-7	TRBV6-1	-	TGTGCCAGCAGTGAAGGCCCCTCCCTCTACGAGCAGTACTTC	CASSEGPSLYEQYF
TRBD2	TRBJ2-1	TRBV7-8	-	TGTGCCAGCAGCTTATATGCGGGAGGGCCTCTCTATGAGCAGTTCTTC	CASSLYAGGPLYEQFF
-	TRBJ2-7	TRBV11-2	-	TGTGCCAGCAGCCTACGGGACACCGGGCCCCACGAGCAGTACTTC	CASSLRDTGPHEQYF
-	TRBJ2-3	TRBV5-8	once	TGTGCCAGCAGCTTTAGCACAGATACGCAGTATTTT	CASSFSTDTQYF
-	TRBJ2-5	TRBV6-5	many	TGTGCCAGCAGTTACTACCGTAGAGGCCAAGAGACCCAGTACTTC	CASSYYRRGQETQYF
TRBD1	TRBJ2-7	TRBV7-7	-	TGTGCCAGCAGCTTGGGACAGGGTAACTACGAGCAGTACTTC	CASSLGQGNYEQYF
-	TRBJ2-7	TRBV7-9	-	TGTGCCAGCAGCTCACAGGCTTGGGAGCAGTACTTC	CASSSQAWEQYF
-	TRBJ1-4	TRBV7-9	-	TGTGCCAGCAGCTTATCGGGGGCCGGCGGAGCGGGGGAAAAACTGTTTTTT	CASSLSGAGGAGEKLFF
TRBD1	TRBJ2-7	TRBV2	-	TGTGCCAGCACCAGGGTCGGGACAGGAAACTACGAGCAGTACTTC	CASTRVGTGNYEQYF
-	TRBJ2-1	TRBV7-9	once	TGTGCCAGCAGCCCCTCCCCCCTAGTTAATGAGCAGTTCTTC	CASSPSPLVNEQFF